These T cell receptor beta chains were read from a single sample in a study of T cell responses to AZD1222 COVID-19 vaccine. Only in-frame clones appear in the TCRdb table, and some are missing; sequencing was by immunoSEQ multiplex PCR. The table has about 130,000 clones, 93% seen once. Material: peripheral blood, obtained on day 0 of AZD1222 vaccination. These receptors originate from an adult in good health. Both conserved end residues are part of each CDR3. D genes are given only for firm matches. Clone size is stated in some rows and not others, as once, few, many or a class when expanded.

clone_size j_call d_call v_call cdr3_nt cdr3_aa
- TRBJ2-7 TRBD1 TRBV11-2 TGTGCCAGCAGCTCGCCGGGACAGGCCCGCTACGAGCAGTACTTC CASSSPGQARYEQYF
- TRBJ1-1 - TRBV3-1/TRBV3-2 TGTGCCAGCAGCCAAGGAATGAACACTGAAGCTTTCTTT CASSQGMNTEAFF
- TRBJ1-2 - TRBV27 TGTGCCAGCAGTTTATCGGTGGGGGAAGCTAACTATGGCTACACCTTC CASSLSVGEANYGYTF
- TRBJ1-5 TRBD1 TRBV6-5 TGTGCCAGCAGTTATGGGACAGGGCGCAATCAGCCCCAGCATTTT CASSYGTGRNQPQHF
- TRBJ1-2 TRBD1 TRBV2 TGTGCCAGCAGCCTCTCTGGACAGGGGTATGGCTACACCTTC CASSLSGQGYGYTF
few TRBJ1-3 - TRBV7-2 TGTGCCAGCAGCTTATTTCGGGCAGGGTCTGGAAACACCATATATTTT CASSLFRAGSGNTIYF
once TRBJ2-2 - TRBV12-3/TRBV12-4 TGTGCCAGCGGTTCCCCCACCGGGGAGCTGTTTTTT CASGSPTGELFF
- TRBJ1-1 - TRBV12-5 TGTGCTAGTGGTTTACAGGGCGGCGATGAAGCTTTCTTT CASGLQGGDEAFF
- TRBJ2-3 - TRBV5-6 TGTGCCAGCAGCTTGGATACAGGGACGAATACGCAGTATTTT CASSLDTGTNTQYF
- TRBJ1-6 - TRBV19 TGTGCCAGTAGTATTGCAGGTCTCTCCTATAATTCACCCCTCCACTTT CASSIAGLSYNSPLHF
- TRBJ1-6 - TRBV9 TGTGCCAGCAGCGTAGACAGCTTTTCACCCCTCCACTTT CASSVDSFSPLHF
- TRBJ1-2 - TRBV6-2/TRBV6-3 TGTGCCAGCAGTTACGGAATCACCAACTATGGCTACACCTTC CASSYGITNYGYTF
once TRBJ2-1 - TRBV27 TGTGCCAGCGGACAAACGCCATACAATGAGCAGTTCTTC CASGQTPYNEQFF
- TRBJ2-7 TRBD1 TRBV18 TGTGCCAGCTCATTCCGGGACAGATACTCCTACGAGCAGTACTTC CASSFRDRYSYEQYF
- TRBJ1-2 - TRBV7-8 TGTGCCAGCAGCTTAATACGTGGCCCCAGTTATGGCTACACCTTC CASSLIRGPSYGYTF
- TRBJ1-5 - TRBV12-3/TRBV12-4 TGTGCCAGCAGTCCCACGGGCAATCAGCCCCAGCATTTT CASSPTGNQPQHF
few TRBJ1-1 - TRBV18 TGTGCCAGCTCACCACGATCCCAGGGCGGCACTGAAGCTTTCTTT CASSPRSQGGTEAFF
- TRBJ1-2 TRBD1 TRBV10-3 TGTGCCATCCGAGGACAGGAAAACTATGGCTACACCTTC CAIRGQENYGYTF
- TRBJ1-2 - TRBV7-8 TGTGCCAGCAGCTTAGAGTGGGGCGGGGACCCCCGAGAGGGACTATATGGCTACACCTTC CASSLEWGGDPREGLYGYTF
- TRBJ1-4 TRBD1 TRBV5-1 TGCGCCAGCAGCTTGCGAGGACAGGGGTTTCCAACTAATGAAAAACTGTTTTTT CASSLRGQGFPTNEKLFF
- TRBJ1-6 - TRBV27 TGTGCCAGCAGGGAGCAGGTACCCTATAATTCACCCCTCCACTTT CASREQVPYNSPLHF
- TRBJ2-7 - TRBV3-1/TRBV3-2 TGTGCCAGCAGCCAGGGGGGGGGCGTTCGGGAGCAGTACTTC CASSQGGGVREQYF
- TRBJ1-2 - TRBV28 TGTGCCAGCAGTTTTGACAGCGGCCGGTATGGCTACACCTTC CASSFDSGRYGYTF
- TRBJ1-3 - TRBV6-2/TRBV6-3 TGTGCCAGCAGTTACTCCATGGACAGCTTCCTCCCCACCATATATTTT CASSYSMDSFLPTIYF
- TRBJ1-1 - TRBV5-1 TGCGCCAGCAGCTTGTCTCAGGGGACGGGCACTGAAGCTTTCTTT CASSLSQGTGTEAFF
- TRBJ2-2 - TRBV19 TGTGCCAGTAGTATCATTGGCTACAGGCCCTACACCGGGGAGCTGTTTTTT CASSIIGYRPYTGELFF
- TRBJ2-7 - TRBV10-3 TGTGCCATCAGTCAGGGGGGGCAAGTTGGGGTTTACCACGAGCAGTACTTC CAISQGGQVGVYHEQYF
- TRBJ1-2 - TRBV2 TGTGCCAGCAGTCCCGACAGCCTATTCTATGGCTACACCTTC CASSPDSLFYGYTF
- TRBJ2-7 TRBD1 TRBV4-1 TGCGCCAGCAGCCAAGTTACAGGGGACGAGCAGTACTTC CASSQVTGDEQYF